Described below is a single T cell receptor beta chain sequence and its context. Its antigen is undetermined. The data belong to a study of T cell repertoires in cytomegalovirus infection. Study context: Indicated by public TCR beta signatures were CMV infection and matching HLA type. Whole-study results and caveats: The study found HLA-C-restricted CMV-specific TCR beta clonotypes dominating the ex vivo response. The study identified carriers of CMV plus the relevant HLA from cumulative public TCR beta family frequency.

Germline V lookup: CDR1 KGHDR, CDR2 SFDVKD. CDR3 length: 16 amino acids. J was trimmed by 4 bases and V by 7 bases; bases with no gene match: 9. A single record per CDR3 protein comes from TCRdb applying MiXCR to the reads. The profile shows about 130,000 distinct CDR3 sequences, 20% to 30% of them singletons. The V and J genes are TRBV24-1 and TRBJ2-5, with 12 bases fitting TRBD1. The sequence was collected from a human donor in good health (CMV status not recorded). Some clones in this sample may be carry-over from other donors' samples. The sample was PBMCs, sequenced either directly or after in vitro stimulation (not recorded which). The chain's CDR3 is CATSDMGQGAGETQYF. CDR3 DNA: TGTGCCACCAGCGATATGGGACAGGGGGCTGGAGAGACCCAGTACTTC.